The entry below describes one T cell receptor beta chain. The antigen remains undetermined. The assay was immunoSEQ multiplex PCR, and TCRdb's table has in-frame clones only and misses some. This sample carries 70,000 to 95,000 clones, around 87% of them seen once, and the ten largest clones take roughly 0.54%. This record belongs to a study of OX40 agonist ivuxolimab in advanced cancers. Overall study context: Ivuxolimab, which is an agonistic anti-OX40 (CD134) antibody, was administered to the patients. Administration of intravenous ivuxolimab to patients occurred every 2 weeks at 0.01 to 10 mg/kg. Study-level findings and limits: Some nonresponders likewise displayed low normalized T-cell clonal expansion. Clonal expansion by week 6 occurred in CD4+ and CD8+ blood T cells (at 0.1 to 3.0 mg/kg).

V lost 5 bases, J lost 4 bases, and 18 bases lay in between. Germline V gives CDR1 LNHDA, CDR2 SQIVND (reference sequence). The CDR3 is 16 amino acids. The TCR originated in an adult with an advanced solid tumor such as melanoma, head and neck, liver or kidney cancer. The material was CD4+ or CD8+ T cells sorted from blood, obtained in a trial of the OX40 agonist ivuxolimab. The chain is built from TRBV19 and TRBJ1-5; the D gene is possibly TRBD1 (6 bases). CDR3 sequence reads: CASSLLGTNGNQPQHF. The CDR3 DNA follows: TGTGCCAGTAGTCTCCTTGGGACAAATGGGAATCAGCCCCAGCATTTT. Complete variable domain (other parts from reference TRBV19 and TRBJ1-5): DGGITQSPKYLFRKEGQNVTLSCEQNLNHDAMYWYRQDPGQGLRLIYYSQIVNDFQKGDIAEGYSVSREKKESFPLTVTSAQKNPTAFYLCASSLLGTNGNQPQHFGDGTRLSIL.